This T cell receptor (beta chain) emerged from a study of blood T cell repertoires in COVID-19. The wider study: Sites across the United States, Italy and Spain contributed samples from acute and convalescent COVID-19.

Looked up from germline, CDR1 is SGHNT and CDR2 is YYREEE (reference sequence). The J segment lost 5 bases and the V segment lost 5 bases, leaving 21 bases of the junction unmatched. This CDR3 spans 18 amino acids. Original methodology: Estimation of nucleated cell counts was performed using reference gene primer amplification. Generated by immunoSEQ multiplex PCR, the TCRdb table keeps only in-frame clones and is missing some. The D gene and trimming were derived from the DNA, and the V and J assignments and clone size from that table. The table lists some 210,000 clones, around nine tenths of them singletons, with around 6% in the top ten.

Sequencing was performed on peripheral blood. The chain is built from TRBV5-4 and TRBJ2-5; 7 bases fit TRBD2. The receptor was isolated from a man aged 55 to 70 who had recovered from COVID-19. The chain's CDR3 is CASRVGQSGAQKIETQYF. The CDR3 DNA sequence: TGTGCCAGCAGAGTGGGTCAGAGCGGGGCCCAAAAAATCGAGACCCAGTACTTC.